Listed here is a single T cell receptor beta chain. The target antigen is unknown. Germline V lookup: CDR1 SNHLY, CDR2 FYNNEI. Trimming took off 8 bases at V and 7 bases at J, with 20 bases between the two ends. This CDR3 is built from 14 residues. The data are from a study of cytomegalovirus exposure and HLA in healthy donors. The PCR ran on 60 Vbeta and 13 Jbeta primers. Assay: immunoSEQ multiplex PCR; the TCRdb copy retains only in-frame clones and omits some. The sample lists under 200,000 clones; 81% were seen once. Findings of the study overall: Reportedly, fewer N-insertions than the approximately 700-donor mean appeared in an Asian-associated ancestry cluster in a later analysis. An analysis done earlier found most TCR beta V segments productive about 87% or about 30% of the time. Sequencing depth roughly uniform across donors was assumed in presence/absence analyses.

This sequence originates from a man aged 50-59 years in good health and CMV-seronegative. The sequenced material came from PBMCs. The chain joins TRBV2 to TRBJ1-2, with D possibly TRBD1 on 6 matching bases. The CDR3 nucleotides read TGTGCCAGCGCATCGGAGACAGGCCTGACTGGCTACACCTTC. Translation: CASASETGLTGYTF.